Listed below are T cell receptor beta chains from one sample, sequenced in a study of blood T cell repertoires in COVID-19. The assay was immunoSEQ multiplex PCR, and TCRdb's table has in-frame clones only and misses some. The sample lists 390,000 or so clones, around 87% occurring once. The material sequenced was peripheral blood. Receptor source: a man younger than 35 with active or convalescent COVID-19. Both conserved end residues are part of each CDR3. D genes are given only for firm matches. Some rows have no size entry. The others give once, few or many, or a class for an expanded clone.

V gene	J gene	clone size	D gene	CDR3 length	CDR3 DNA	CDR3 protein
TRBV5-6	TRBJ1-5	.	.	16	TGTGCCAGCAGCTTGTCCTTCCCCCTAAGCAATCAGCCCCAGCATTTT	CASSLSFPLSNQPQHF
TRBV7-6	TRBJ1-2	.	TRBD1	16	TGTGCCAGCAGCTTAGGCCCACTACAGGGGGCACATGGCTACACCTTC	CASSLGPLQGAHGYTF
TRBV2	TRBJ2-2	.	.	14	TGTGCCAGCAGTCGCAGTACGAACACCGGGGAGCTGTTTTTT	CASSRSTNTGELFF
TRBV7-2	TRBJ2-3	.	TRBD2	16	TGTGCCAGCAGCTTAGGTATAGCGGGAGGGGCAGATACGCAGTATTTT	CASSLGIAGGADTQYF
TRBV4-1	TRBJ1-5	.	.	15	TGCGCCAGCAGCCAAGATAGGGGCCTCCCTCAGCCCCAGCATTTT	CASSQDRGLPQPQHF
TRBV24-1	TRBJ2-1	few	TRBD1	17	TGTGCCACCAGTGAGGGGATGGACAGGGGCCCCTACAATGAGCAGTTCTTC	CATSEGMDRGPYNEQFF
TRBV27	TRBJ2-7	.	TRBD1	14	TGTGCCAGCAGACGGACAGGTTCTTCCTACGAGCAGTACTTC	CASRRTGSSYEQYF
TRBV30	TRBJ2-1	.	TRBD2	13	TGTGCCTGGAGGGCGGGAGTTGTCCATGAGCAGTTCTTC	CAWRAGVVHEQFF
TRBV14	TRBJ2-3	.	TRBD1	15	TGTGCCAGCAGCCACTGGGACAGGTACACAGATACGCAGTATTTT	CASSHWDRYTDTQYF
TRBV7-2	TRBJ1-4	once	TRBD1	14	TGTGCCAGCAGCTTCAGGGACAGGGGCGAAAAACTGTTTTTT	CASSFRDRGEKLFF
TRBV13	TRBJ2-2	.	TRBD2	16	TGTGCCAGCAGCTTACGTCTAGCGGGAGGTGCCGGGGAGCTGTTTTTT	CASSLRLAGGAGELFF
TRBV6-1	TRBJ1-3	.	.	14	TGTGCCAGCAGTGACAGGGGTTTTGGAAACACCATATATTTT	CASSDRGFGNTIYF
TRBV6-2/TRBV6-3	TRBJ2-1	.	TRBD1	14	TGTGCCAGCAGCCCTGAACAGGGGTGGAATGAGCAGTTCTTC	CASSPEQGWNEQFF
TRBV15	TRBJ2-3	.	.	13	TGTGCCACCACGGGACTGGGGCCGGATACGCAGTATTTT	CATTGLGPDTQYF
TRBV28	TRBJ2-2	.	TRBD1	16	TGTGCCAGCAGCTCCGACAGGGGGGTGTACACCGGGGAGCTGTTTTTT	CASSSDRGVYTGELFF
TRBV4-3	TRBJ2-3	.	.	17	TGCGCCAGCAGCCACCTTCAGAGGCGGGATTTAGGAGATACGCAGTATTTT	CASSHLQRRDLGDTQYF
TRBV5-4	TRBJ1-3	.	.	16	TGTGCCAGCAGCTTGGGAGACATTCTATCTGGAAACACCATATATTTT	CASSLGDILSGNTIYF
TRBV7-9	TRBJ1-6	.	.	15	TGTGCCAGCAGCTTAGGGCAGGCCCTTAATTCACCCCTCCACTTT	CASSLGQALNSPLHF
TRBV28	TRBJ1-2	.	TRBD1	18	TGTGCCAGCAGTTTACTCCGGGACAGGGGAGGGGGGAACTATGGCTACACCTTC	CASSLLRDRGGGNYGYTF
TRBV3-1/TRBV3-2	TRBJ2-3	.	TRBD2	18	TGTGCCAGCAGCCAAGATCCTAGCGGGGGGGCCCCCACAGATACGCAGTATTTT	CASSQDPSGGAPTDTQYF
TRBV6-5	TRBJ1-6	.	.	16	TGTGCCAGCAGTTACAACCGGGACACTAGTAATTCACCCCTCCACTTT	CASSYNRDTSNSPLHF
TRBV19	TRBJ2-2	.	TRBD2	14	TGTGCCAGCCGGACTAGCGGGAGCACCGGGGAGCTGTTTTTT	CASRTSGSTGELFF
TRBV5-6	TRBJ2-3	once	.	15	TGTGCCAGCAGCCCCAGTCCCCTCAGCACAGATACGCAGTATTTT	CASSPSPLSTDTQYF
TRBV7-9	TRBJ2-7	.	TRBD1	15	TGTGCCAGCAGCTCGGGACAGGGGGCCTCCTACGAGCAGTACTTC	CASSSGQGASYEQYF
TRBV10-3	TRBJ2-1	.	TRBD1	16	TGTGCCATCAGTGAAAGGGCAGGGGGCGAGGAGAATGAGCAGTTCTTC	CAISERAGGEENEQFF
TRBV23-1	TRBJ1-3	.	TRBD1	16	TGCGCCAGCAGTCAAAAAAAGACAGGGAAAAGAAACACCATATATTTT	CASSQKKTGKRNTIYF
TRBV25-1	TRBJ1-3	.	.	16	TGTGCCAGCAGTGAATGGGCCTGGGAGGCTGGAAACACCATATATTTT	CASSEWAWEAGNTIYF
TRBV11-2	TRBJ2-1	once	TRBD1	15	TGTGCCAGCAGCAGACGGACAGGAGAGTACAATGAGCAGTTCTTC	CASSRRTGEYNEQFF
TRBV5-4	TRBJ2-7	.	.	13	TGTGCCAGCAGCTTGCCTAGCTCCTACGAGCAGTACTTC	CASSLPSSYEQYF